Presented here are 9 T cell receptor beta chains from one specimen sequenced in a study of cytomegalovirus exposure and HLA in healthy donors. The PCR ran on 60 Vbeta and 13 Jbeta primers. Profiled with immunoSEQ multiplex PCR; TCRdb holds only in-frame clones, not every one. The sample records fewer than 200,000 clones, around four fifths being singletons. Material: PBMCs. These receptors originate from a man in his fifties in good health and CMV-seropositive.

The V and J genes are TRBV7-2 and TRBJ2-1; 10 nucleotides match TRBD2. Germline V gene lookup returns CDR1 SGHTA and CDR2 FQGNSA. The CDR3 has 15 residues. With V trimmed by 6 bases and J by 6 bases, 8 bases remained unmatched. This CDR3 reads CASRPGTSAINEQFF. The CDR3 region has the DNA TGTGCCAGCAGACCCGGGACTAGCGCAATCAATGAGCAGTTCTTC.

The gene calls are TRBV18 and TRBJ2-3; perhaps TRBD1 as D (7 bases). CDR1 is KGHSH and CDR2 is LQKENI in the germline V gene. This CDR3 has 14 amino acids. Trimming cost V 3 bases and J 4 bases, with 11 bases left between them. CDR3 in DNA: TGTGCCAGCTCACCCCAGGGGGGCGCAGATACGCAGTATTTT. The encoded protein is CASSPQGGADTQYF.

This chain joins TRBV7-2 and TRBJ2-3, with TRBD2 identical over 9 bases. J was trimmed by 6 bases and V by 7 bases; bases with no gene match: 11. This CDR3 comprises 15 residues. Germline V gene lookup returns CDR1 SGHTA and CDR2 FQGNSA. CDR3 DNA sequence: TGTGCCAGCATCGCGGGCCAGCGGGGGGACGATACGCAGTATTTT. Residues: CASIAGQRGDDTQYF.

The chain joins TRBV7-2 to TRBJ2-1, with D maybe TRBD2 (6 bases). Germline V gene sequence: CDR1 SGHTA, CDR2 FQGNSA. CDR3 length equals 15 residues. Trimming left V 5 bases short and J 2 bases short, with 13 bases between. The CDR3 protein is CASSESAGTYNEQFF. The CDR3 nucleotides are TGTGCCAGCAGCGAATCCGCGGGGACCTACAATGAGCAGTTCTTC.

The genes are TRBV13 and TRBJ2-1; TRBD1 matches at 7 bases. This CDR3 is 14 amino acids long. The germline gives CDR1 PRHDT, CDR2 FYEKMQ (reference sequence). After removal of 6 bases from V and 5 bases from J, the junction contained 7 bases not matched to a gene. The CDR3 loop reads CASSPRTGHNEQFF. CDR3 nucleotide sequence: TGTGCCAGCAGTCCCCGGACAGGCCACAATGAGCAGTTCTTC.

The chain uses TRBV9 and TRBJ1-2; a possible D gene is TRBD1 (6 bases). Germline-derived CDR1 and CDR2 are SGDLS and YYNGEE. CDR3 length equals 16 residues. Trimming pared 0 bases from V and 0 bases from J, leaving 12 bases between. The CDR3 DNA reads TGTGCCAGCAGCGTAGAAGGGACAATAACTAACTATGGCTACACCTTC. Protein sequence: CASSVEGTITNYGYTF.

This clone was picked up a small number of times. This chain joins TRBV29-1 and TRBJ2-7; TRBD1 matches at 7 bases. J gave up 2 bases and V 6 bases, and 13 bases lay outside the gene matches. The germline V gene has CDR1 SQVTM and CDR2 ANQGSEA. The length of the CDR3 is 15 residues. The chain's CDR3 is CSVLGLTGSPYEQYF. CDR3 in DNA: TGCAGCGTACTCGGCCTGACAGGGAGCCCCTACGAGCAGTACTTC.

The chain recombines TRBV5-4 with TRBJ2-7; 7 nucleotides match TRBD2. Germline CDR1 reads SGHNT; CDR2 reads YYREEE (reference sequence). Germline trimming cut 4 bases from V and 6 bases from J; bases unmatched to any gene: 13. The CDR3 spans 15 residues. The CDR3 loop is CASSPGEGRSGEQYF. The CDR3 coding sequence is TGTGCCAGCAGCCCCGGGGAGGGTCGTAGTGGCGAGCAGTACTTC.

V usage is TRBV4-1 and J usage is TRBJ2-1; D is perhaps TRBD1 (5 bases). Germline loops: CDR1 MGHRA, CDR2 YSYEKL. V shed 3 bases and J shed 5 bases, with 14 bases lying between them. The CDR3 has 15 residues. As DNA, the CDR3 is TGCGCCAGCAGCCAGGGTCAGGGTTTCCACAATGAGCAGTTCTTC. Translation gives CASSQGQGFHNEQFF.